This entry lists 13 T cell receptor beta chains sequenced from one sample in a study of blood T cell repertoires in COVID-19. Sequencing used immunoSEQ multiplex PCR; TCRdb keeps in-frame clones, though not all of them. The sample lists approximately 100,000 clones; roughly 83% were seen once. Specimen: peripheral blood. These receptors were collected from a human donor in a cohort sampled during active COVID-19.

Here the CDR3 DNA reads TGTGCCAGCAGCCCGATACAGGAAGAGACCCAGTACTTC. It is translated as CASSPIQEETQYF. This rearrangement joins TRBV5-4 to TRBJ2-5, with D possibly matching TRBD1 (5 bases). The CDR3 contains 13 residues. V gave up 4 bases and J gave up 3 bases, with 10 bases separating them. Germline V CDR1 and CDR2: SGHNT, YYREEE (reference sequence).

V gene TRBV7-2 combines with J gene TRBJ2-1; D might be TRBD2 (5 bases). Per the germline V gene, CDR1 is SGHTA and CDR2 is FQGNSA. The CDR3 runs to 18 residues. The germline V and J ends were trimmed by 2 bases and 0 bases, with 17 bases remaining between them. CDR3 sequence reads: CASSLFRSRVGSYNEQFF. CDR3 nucleotide sequence: TGTGCCAGCAGCTTATTTCGGTCGAGGGTAGGCTCCTACAATGAGCAGTTCTTC. The full variable domain, with the rest looked up from reference TRBV7-2 and TRBJ2-1, is GAGVSQSPSNKVTEKGKDVELRCDPISGHTALYWYRQSLGQGLEFLIYFQGNSAPDKSGLPSDRFSAERTGGSVSTLTIQRTQQEDSAVYLCASSLFRSRVGSYNEQFFGPGTRLTVL.

This chain uses TRBV15 with TRBJ1-2, with D uncertain. The CDR3 sequence is 12 residues long. Between the trimmed V and J ends, which lost 5 bases and 4 bases, there was a span of 8 bases. Germline V gives CDR1 LNHNV, CDR2 YYDKDF (reference sequence). The CDR3: CATSERSYGYTF. In DNA form, the CDR3 reads TGTGCCACCAGCGAGAGAAGCTATGGCTACACCTTC.

The chain couples TRBV7-3 to TRBJ2-2; the D gene is possibly TRBD1 (5 bases). Germline V gene sequence: CDR1 SGHTA, CDR2 FQGTGA. Trimming took 5 bases from V and 4 from J, leaving 8 bases between them. CDR3 length: 13 residues. The CDR3 region is CASSPRVTGELFF. The CDR3 coding sequence is TGTGCCAGCAGCCCCAGGGTCACCGGGGAGCTGTTTTTT.

This clone was detected only a few times. The rearrangement joins TRBV9 to TRBJ2-7; 11 bases fit TRBD1. V gave up 3 bases and J gave up 1 base; unmatched junction bases: 6. Germline assignment: CDR1 SGDLS and CDR2 YYNGEE. The CDR3 loop spans 16 amino acids. The CDR3 bases are TGTGCCAGCAGCGGAAGGGGACAGGGGGGTTCCTACGAGCAGTACTTC. Residues: CASSGRGQGGSYEQYF.

The V and J genes are TRBV28 and TRBJ2-3, with 7 bases that match TRBD2. The CDR3 runs 15 residues. CDR1 MDHEN and CDR2 SYDVKM come from the germline V gene. J was trimmed by 5 bases and V by 5 bases; bases with no gene match: 10. The CDR3 loop reads CASSGLAGVGDTQYF. In DNA, the CDR3 is TGTGCCAGCAGTGGGTTGGCGGGAGTTGGAGATACGCAGTATTTT.

A few counts support this clone. The V gene is TRBV3-1 (or the pseudogene TRBV3-2), the J gene TRBJ2-1; 10 bases line up with TRBD2. The germline gives CDR1 LGHDT, CDR2 YNNKEL (reference sequence). CDR3 length equals 15 residues. The junction had 6 bases not matched to a gene; V was cut back by 4 bases and J by 6 bases. Written as DNA, the CDR3 is TGTGCCAGCAGCCCTGGAGCGGGGGGGGTCAATGAGCAGTTCTTC. This translates into CASSPGAGGVNEQFF.

The V call is TRBV21-1, the J call TRBJ1-5; the table gives TRBD1 as D, unverified against the DNA. TRBV21-1 is a known pseudogene. This CDR3 is 13 amino acids long. The CDR3 DNA is TGTGCAAAAGGGGGATGGAGCAATCAGCCCCAGCATTTT. Translated: CAKGGWSNQPQHF.

The J gene is TRBJ2-1, the V gene TRBV30; the D gene is possibly TRBD2 (5 bases). The CDR3 covers 12 residues. Looked up from germline, CDR1 is GTSNPN and CDR2 is SVGIG (reference sequence). Trimming took off 5 bases at V and 9 bases at J, with 14 bases between the two ends. The CDR3 protein is CAWAHGGGEQFF. CDR3 coding DNA: TGTGCCTGGGCTCATGGAGGAGGTGAGCAGTTCTTC. Full variable domain (outside the CDR3, taken from reference TRBV30 and TRBJ2-1): SQTIHQWPATLVQPVGSPLSLECTVEGTSNPNLYWYRQAAGRGLQLLFYSVGIGQISSEVPQNLSASRPQDRQFILSSKKLLLSDSGFYLCAWAHGGGEQFFGPGTRLTVL.

The V gene is TRBV4-3, the J gene TRBJ1-5; D perhaps matches TRBD1 (5 bases). The germline V and J ends were trimmed by 1 base and 5 bases, with 12 bases remaining between them. Per the germline V gene, CDR1 is LGHNA and CDR2 is YSLEER. The CDR3 is made up of 15 amino acids. The DNA of the CDR3 is TGCGCCAGCAGCCAAGCGCGGGGCACCCATCAGCCCCAGCATTTT. It specifies CASSQARGTHQPQHF.

This chain connects TRBV24-1 to TRBJ2-7, with D possibly matching TRBD1 (5 bases). Germline loops: CDR1 KGHDR, CDR2 SFDVKD. Trimming took 3 bases from V and 5 from J, leaving 7 bases between them. The CDR3 loop spans 12 amino acids. CDR3 bases: TGTGCCACCAGTGATGTGGGGCACGAGCAGTACTTC. Translating it yields CATSDVGHEQYF.

The CDR3 loop is CASSPTSSYNSPLHF. DNA of the CDR3: TGTGCCAGCAGCCCCACGAGCTCCTATAATTCACCCCTCCACTTT. The genes are TRBV28 and TRBJ1-6, with D uncertain. V dropped 6 bases and J dropped 0 bases, with 9 bases sitting between them. Germline values: CDR1 MDHEN, CDR2 SYDVKM. The CDR3 has 15 amino acids.

The CDR3 DNA reads as TGTGCCAGCAGTTTAAGTGCAGGGGGCCAGAACTATGGCTACACCTTC. As protein: CASSLSAGGQNYGYTF. The rearrangement uses TRBV28 and TRBJ1-2, with 8 bases lining up with TRBD1. Germline trimming cut 2 bases from V and 2 bases from J; bases unmatched to any gene: 7. The CDR3 has 16 amino acids. Germline assignment: CDR1 MDHEN and CDR2 SYDVKM.